Listed below are T cell receptor beta chains from one sample, sequenced in a study of CD8 T cells in Susac syndrome. Using its own MiXCR run on the immunoSEQ multiplex PCR reads, TCRdb lists one record per CDR3 protein. The sample has roughly 120,000 distinct CDR3 sequences, approximately 95% seen once. Input material: CD8+ T cells from PBMCs. Receptors originate from a human donor with multiple sclerosis. CDR3s include the opening cysteine and the closing phenylalanine or tryptophan. D genes are given only for firm matches. The size of a clone is reported for some rows only, either as once, few or many, or as a class for expanded clones.

>-|TRBV27|TRBJ1-5|-
TGTGCCAGCAGTTTCCACAATCAGCCCCAGCATTTT
CASSFHNQPQHF
>-|TRBV6-1|TRBJ2-1|-
TGTGCCAGCAGTCCACACAAGGGCGGTGAGCAGTTCTTC
CASSPHKGGEQFF
>TRBD1|TRBV5-1|TRBJ2-1|-
TGCGCCAGCAGCTTGGCCGGGACAGCCTACAATGAGCAGTTCTTC
CASSLAGTAYNEQFF
>-|TRBV5-1|TRBJ2-3|-
TGCGCCAGCAGCTTCGGACAGCTCACAGATACGCAGTATTTT
CASSFGQLTDTQYF
>-|TRBV29-1|TRBJ2-1|-
TGCAGCGTTGACTCGCCCCGGGGGGCGATCCGGGTAAGCTCCTACAATGAGCAGTTCTTC
CSVDSPRGAIRVSSYNEQFF
>-|TRBV3-1|TRBJ1-3|-
TGTGCCAGCAGAGGGATCGAGGAGCGGAACACCATATATTTT
CASRGIEERNTIYF
>TRBD2|TRBV12-3/TRBV12-4|TRBJ2-1|-
TGTGCCAGCCTTTTTATGCCGGGACTAGCGGTCAATGAGCAGTTCTTC
CASLFMPGLAVNEQFF
>TRBD1|TRBV6-5|TRBJ2-5|-
TGTGCCAGCAGCTCCGACAGGGAGGAGACCCAGTACTTC
CASSSDREETQYF
>-|TRBV19|TRBJ1-2|-
TGTGCCAGTAGTATCGGACAGATGTATGGCTACACCTTC
CASSIGQMYGYTF
>TRBD2|TRBV5-4|TRBJ2-1|-
TGTGCCAGCAGACCAATCGCTAGCGGCCTTGCTCGGGATGAGCAGTTCTTC
CASRPIASGLARDEQFF
>-|TRBV29-1|TRBJ2-3|-
TGCAGCGTTGAAGCCAGGGGGGGGATCCACGATACGCAGTATTTT
CSVEARGGIHDTQYF
>-|TRBV9|TRBJ1-1|once
TGTGCCAGCAGCGCCGACCGAGGCACTGAAGCTTTCTTT
CASSADRGTEAFF